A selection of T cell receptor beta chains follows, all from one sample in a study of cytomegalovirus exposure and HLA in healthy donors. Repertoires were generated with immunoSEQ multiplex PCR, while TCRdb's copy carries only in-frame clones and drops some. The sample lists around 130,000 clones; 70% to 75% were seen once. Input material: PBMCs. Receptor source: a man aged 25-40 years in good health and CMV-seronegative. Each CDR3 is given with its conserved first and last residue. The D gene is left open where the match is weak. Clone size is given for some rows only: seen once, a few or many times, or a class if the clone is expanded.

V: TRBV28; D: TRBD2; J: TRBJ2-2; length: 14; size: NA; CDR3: CASSPSGNTGELFF; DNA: TGTGCCAGCAGCCCTAGCGGGAACACCGGGGAGCTGTTTTTT
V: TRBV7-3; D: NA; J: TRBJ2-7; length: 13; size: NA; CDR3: CASSLGLLDEQYF; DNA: TGTGCCAGCAGCTTAGGACTTCTTGACGAGCAGTACTTC
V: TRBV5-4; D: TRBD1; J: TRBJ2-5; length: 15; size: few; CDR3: CASSTGQGSFFAQYF; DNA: TGTGCCAGCAGCACGGGACAGGGGTCGTTTTTCGCCCAGTACTTC
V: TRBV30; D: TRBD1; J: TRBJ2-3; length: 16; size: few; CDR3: CAWSRGQTDYTDTQYF; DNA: TGTGCCTGGAGCCGGGGACAGACCGATTACACAGATACGCAGTATTTT
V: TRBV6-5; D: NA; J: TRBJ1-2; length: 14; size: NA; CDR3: CASSSPGLVHGYTF; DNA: TGTGCCAGCAGCTCCCCGGGTCTCGTACACGGCTACACCTTC
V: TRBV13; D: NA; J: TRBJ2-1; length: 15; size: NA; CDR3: CASSQGDSPYNEQFF; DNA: TGTGCCAGCAGCCAAGGGGACTCCCCCTACAATGAGCAGTTCTTC
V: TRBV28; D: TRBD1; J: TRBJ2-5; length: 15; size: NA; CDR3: CASRRGQKIQETQYF; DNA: TGTGCCAGCAGAAGGGGACAGAAGATACAAGAGACCCAGTACTTC
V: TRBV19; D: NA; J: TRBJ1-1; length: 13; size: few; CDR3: CASSILGGTEAFF; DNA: TGTGCCAGTAGTATTCTCGGGGGCACTGAAGCTTTCTTT
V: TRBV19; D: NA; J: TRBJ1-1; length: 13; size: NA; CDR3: CASSIRGGTEAFF; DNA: TGTGCCAGTAGTATCCGGGGGGGCACTGAAGCTTTCTTT
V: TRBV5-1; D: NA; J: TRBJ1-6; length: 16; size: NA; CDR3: CASSLDRKGLISPLHF; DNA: TGCGCCAGCAGCTTGGATCGGAAGGGGCTCATTTCACCCCTCCACTTT
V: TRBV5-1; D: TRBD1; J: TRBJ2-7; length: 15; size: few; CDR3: CASSLQGAIGYEQYF; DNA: TGCGCCAGCAGCCTACAGGGGGCGATAGGGTACGAGCAGTACTTC
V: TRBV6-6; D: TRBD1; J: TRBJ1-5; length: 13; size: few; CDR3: CASSPGQLDPQHF; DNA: TGTGCCAGCAGCCCGGGACAGTTAGACCCCCAGCATTTT
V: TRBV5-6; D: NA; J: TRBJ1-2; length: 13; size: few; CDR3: CASSLGSDYGYTF; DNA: TGTGCCAGCAGCTTGGGGTCAGACTATGGCTACACCTTC
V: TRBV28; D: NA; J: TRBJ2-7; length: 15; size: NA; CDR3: CASSSLGGFPYEQYF; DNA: TGTGCCAGCAGTTCCCTAGGCGGGTTCCCATACGAGCAGTACTTC
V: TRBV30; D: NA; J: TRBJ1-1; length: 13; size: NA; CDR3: CAWRGGPNTEAFF; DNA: TGTGCCTGGAGGGGGGGGCCGAACACTGAAGCTTTCTTT
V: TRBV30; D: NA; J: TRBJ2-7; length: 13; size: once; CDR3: CAWTLGTSYEQYF; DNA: TGTGCCTGGACGCTAGGCACCTCCTACGAGCAGTACTTC
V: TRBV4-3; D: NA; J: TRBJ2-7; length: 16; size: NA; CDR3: CASSQDSRVGVYEQYF; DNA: TGCGCCAGCAGCCAAGATAGTAGGGTAGGGGTCTACGAGCAGTACTTC
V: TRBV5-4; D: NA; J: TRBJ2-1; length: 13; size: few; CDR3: CASSLVSDNEQFF; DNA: TGTGCCAGCAGCTTGGTTTCTGACAATGAGCAGTTCTTC
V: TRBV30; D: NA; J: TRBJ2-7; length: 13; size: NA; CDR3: CAWSGDSSYEQYF; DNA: TGTGCCTGGAGCGGCGACAGTTCCTACGAGCAGTACTTC
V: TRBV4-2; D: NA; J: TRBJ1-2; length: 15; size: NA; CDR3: CASSQEVRRTNGYTF; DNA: TGTGCCAGCAGCCAAGAGGTCAGGCGGACAAATGGCTACACCTTC
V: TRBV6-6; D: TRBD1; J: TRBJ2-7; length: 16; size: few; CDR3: CASSYSTGQKMYEQYF; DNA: TGTGCCAGCAGTTACTCCACGGGACAGAAAATGTACGAGCAGTACTTC
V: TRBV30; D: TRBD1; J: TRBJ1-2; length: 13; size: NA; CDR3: CAWSPRGNYGYTF; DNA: TGTGCCTGGAGTCCCAGGGGGAACTATGGCTACACCTTC
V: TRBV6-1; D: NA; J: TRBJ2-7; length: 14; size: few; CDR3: CASSEEGFSYEQYF; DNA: TGTGCCAGCAGTGAAGAGGGGTTCAGCTACGAGCAGTACTTC
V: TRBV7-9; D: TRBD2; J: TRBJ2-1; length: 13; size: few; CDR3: CASSTGGGSEQFF; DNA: TGTGCCAGCAGCACCGGCGGGGGTAGTGAGCAGTTCTTC
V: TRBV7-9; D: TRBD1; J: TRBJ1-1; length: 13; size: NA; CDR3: CASSLGGQIEAFF; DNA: TGTGCCAGCAGCTTAGGGGGACAGATTGAAGCTTTCTTT
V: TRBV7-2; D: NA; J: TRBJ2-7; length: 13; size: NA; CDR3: CASSPLRGLSKYF; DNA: TGTGCCAGCAGCCCGTTGAGGGGACTTAGCAAGTACTTC
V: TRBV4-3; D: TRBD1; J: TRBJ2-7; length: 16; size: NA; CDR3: CASSQDLQGEFYEQYF; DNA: TGCGCCAGCAGCCAAGATTTACAGGGGGAATTCTACGAGCAGTACTTC
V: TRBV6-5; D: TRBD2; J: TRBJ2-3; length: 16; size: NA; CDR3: CASSYAAGGGTDTQYF; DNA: TGTGCCAGCAGTTATGCAGCGGGAGGGGGCACAGATACGCAGTATTTT
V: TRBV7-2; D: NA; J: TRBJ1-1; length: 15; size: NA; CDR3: CASSLGGQGFTEAFF; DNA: TGTGCCAGCAGCTTAGGAGGTCAGGGGTTCACTGAAGCTTTCTTT
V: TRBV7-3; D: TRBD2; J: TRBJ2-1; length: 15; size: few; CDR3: CASSSVAGGNNEQFF; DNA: TGTGCCAGCAGCTCTGTAGCGGGAGGGAACAATGAGCAGTTCTTC
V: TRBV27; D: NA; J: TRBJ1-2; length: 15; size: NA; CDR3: CASSPMAGYSVGYTF; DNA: TGTGCCAGCAGTCCTATGGCCGGGTATTCGGTTGGCTACACCTTC
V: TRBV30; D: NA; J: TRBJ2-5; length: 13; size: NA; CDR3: CAWSRSGQETQYF; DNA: TGTGCCTGGAGTAGAAGCGGCCAAGAGACCCAGTACTTC
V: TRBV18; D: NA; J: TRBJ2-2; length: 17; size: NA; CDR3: CASSPYGGGRNTGELFF; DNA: TGTGCCAGCTCACCATATGGTGGAGGGAGGAACACCGGGGAGCTGTTTTTT
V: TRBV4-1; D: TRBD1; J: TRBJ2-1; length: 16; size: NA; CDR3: CASSRPAGQANNEQFF; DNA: TGCGCCAGCAGCCGACCAGCCGGACAGGCAAACAATGAGCAGTTCTTC
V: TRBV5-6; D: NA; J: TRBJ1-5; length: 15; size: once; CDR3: CASSLGQHSNQPQHF; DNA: TGTGCCAGCAGCTTGGGACAGCATAGCAATCAGCCCCAGCATTTT
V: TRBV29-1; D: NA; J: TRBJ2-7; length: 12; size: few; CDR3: CSVASETYEQYF; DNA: TGCAGCGTGGCTAGCGAAACCTACGAGCAGTACTTC
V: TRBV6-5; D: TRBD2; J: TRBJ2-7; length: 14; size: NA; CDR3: CASRPGLPSYEQYF; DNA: TGTGCCAGCAGACCGGGACTACCCTCCTACGAGCAGTACTTC
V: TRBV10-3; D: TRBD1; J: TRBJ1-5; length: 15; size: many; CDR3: CAIGDSVDGNQPQHF; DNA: TGTGCCATCGGGGACAGTGTTGACGGCAATCAGCCCCAGCATTTT
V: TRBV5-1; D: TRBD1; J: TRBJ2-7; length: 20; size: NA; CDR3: CASRTTRDGSETGVGYEQYF; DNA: TGCGCCAGCAGGACCACAAGGGATGGGTCGGAGACAGGGGTAGGGTACGAGCAGTACTTC
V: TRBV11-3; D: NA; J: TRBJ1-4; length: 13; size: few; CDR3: CASSLQPGEKLFF; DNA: TGTGCCAGCAGCTTACAACCAGGGGAAAAACTGTTTTTT
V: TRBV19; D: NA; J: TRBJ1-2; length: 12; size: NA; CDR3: CASRESGVGYTF; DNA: TGTGCCAGTAGGGAATCAGGGGTTGGCTACACCTTC
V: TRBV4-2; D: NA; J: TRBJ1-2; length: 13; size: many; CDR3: CASSQAGNPGYTF; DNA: TGTGCCAGCAGCCAAGCAGGGAACCCTGGCTACACCTTC
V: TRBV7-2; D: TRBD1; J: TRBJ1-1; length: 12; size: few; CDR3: CASSFGQGWAFF; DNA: TGTGCCAGCAGCTTCGGACAGGGCTGGGCTTTCTTT